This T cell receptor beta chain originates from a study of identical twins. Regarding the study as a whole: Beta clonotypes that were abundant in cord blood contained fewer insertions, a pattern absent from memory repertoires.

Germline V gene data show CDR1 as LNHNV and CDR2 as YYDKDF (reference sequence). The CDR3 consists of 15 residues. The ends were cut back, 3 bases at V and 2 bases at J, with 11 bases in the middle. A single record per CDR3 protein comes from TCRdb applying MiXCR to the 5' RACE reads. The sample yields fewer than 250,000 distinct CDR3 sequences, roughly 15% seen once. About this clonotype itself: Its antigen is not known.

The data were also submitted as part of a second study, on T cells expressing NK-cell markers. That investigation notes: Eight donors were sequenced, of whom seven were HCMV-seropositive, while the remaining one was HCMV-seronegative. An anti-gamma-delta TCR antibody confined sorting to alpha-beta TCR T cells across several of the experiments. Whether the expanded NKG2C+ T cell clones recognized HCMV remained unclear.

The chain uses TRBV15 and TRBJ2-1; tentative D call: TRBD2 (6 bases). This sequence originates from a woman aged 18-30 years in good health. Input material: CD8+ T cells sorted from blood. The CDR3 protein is CATSRTAGTYNEQFF. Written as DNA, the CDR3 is TGTGCCACCAGCAGGACTGCGGGGACCTACAATGAGCAGTTCTTC. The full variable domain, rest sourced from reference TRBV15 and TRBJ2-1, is DAMVIQNPRYQVTQFGKPVTLSCSQTLNHNVMYWYQQKSSQAPKLLFHYYDKDFNNEADTPDNFQSRRPNTSFCFLDIRSPGLGDTAMYLCATSRTAGTYNEQFFGPGTRLTVL.